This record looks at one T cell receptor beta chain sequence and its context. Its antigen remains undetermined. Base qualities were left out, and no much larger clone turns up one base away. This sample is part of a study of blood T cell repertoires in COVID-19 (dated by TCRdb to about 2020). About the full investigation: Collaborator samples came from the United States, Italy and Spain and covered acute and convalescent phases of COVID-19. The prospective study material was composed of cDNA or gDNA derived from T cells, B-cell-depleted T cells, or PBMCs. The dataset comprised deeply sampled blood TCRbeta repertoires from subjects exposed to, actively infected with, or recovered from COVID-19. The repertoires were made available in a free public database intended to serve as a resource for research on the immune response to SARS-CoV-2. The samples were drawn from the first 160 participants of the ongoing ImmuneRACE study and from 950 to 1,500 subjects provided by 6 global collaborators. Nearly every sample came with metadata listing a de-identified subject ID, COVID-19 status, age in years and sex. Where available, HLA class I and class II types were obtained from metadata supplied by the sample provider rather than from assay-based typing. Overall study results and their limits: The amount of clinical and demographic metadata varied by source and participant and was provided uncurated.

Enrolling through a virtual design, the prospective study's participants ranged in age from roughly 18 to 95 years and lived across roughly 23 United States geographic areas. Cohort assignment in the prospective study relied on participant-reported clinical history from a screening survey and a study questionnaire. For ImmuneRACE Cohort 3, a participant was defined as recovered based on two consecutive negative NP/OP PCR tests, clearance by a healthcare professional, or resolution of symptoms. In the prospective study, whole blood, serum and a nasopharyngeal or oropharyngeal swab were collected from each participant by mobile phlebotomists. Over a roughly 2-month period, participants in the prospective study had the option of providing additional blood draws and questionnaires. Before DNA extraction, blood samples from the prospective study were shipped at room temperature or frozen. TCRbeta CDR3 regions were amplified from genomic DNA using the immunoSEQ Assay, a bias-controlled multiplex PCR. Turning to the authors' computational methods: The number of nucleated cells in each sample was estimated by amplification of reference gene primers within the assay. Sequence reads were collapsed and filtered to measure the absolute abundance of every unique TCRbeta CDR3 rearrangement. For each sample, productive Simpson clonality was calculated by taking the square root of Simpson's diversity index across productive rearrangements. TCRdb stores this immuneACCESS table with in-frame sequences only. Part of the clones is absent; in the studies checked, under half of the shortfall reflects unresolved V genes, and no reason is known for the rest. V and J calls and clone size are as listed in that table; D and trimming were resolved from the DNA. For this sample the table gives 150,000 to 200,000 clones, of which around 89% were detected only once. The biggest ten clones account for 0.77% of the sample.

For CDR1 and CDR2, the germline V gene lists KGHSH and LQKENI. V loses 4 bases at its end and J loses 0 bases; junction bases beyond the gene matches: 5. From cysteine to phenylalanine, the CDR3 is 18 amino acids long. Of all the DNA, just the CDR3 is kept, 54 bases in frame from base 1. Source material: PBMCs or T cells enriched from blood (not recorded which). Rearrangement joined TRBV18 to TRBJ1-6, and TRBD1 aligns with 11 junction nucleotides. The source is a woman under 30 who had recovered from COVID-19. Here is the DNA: TGTGCCAGCTCACAGGACAGGGGGCCCAGCTCCTATAATTCACCCCTCCACTTT. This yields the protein CASSQDRGPSSYNSPLHF.